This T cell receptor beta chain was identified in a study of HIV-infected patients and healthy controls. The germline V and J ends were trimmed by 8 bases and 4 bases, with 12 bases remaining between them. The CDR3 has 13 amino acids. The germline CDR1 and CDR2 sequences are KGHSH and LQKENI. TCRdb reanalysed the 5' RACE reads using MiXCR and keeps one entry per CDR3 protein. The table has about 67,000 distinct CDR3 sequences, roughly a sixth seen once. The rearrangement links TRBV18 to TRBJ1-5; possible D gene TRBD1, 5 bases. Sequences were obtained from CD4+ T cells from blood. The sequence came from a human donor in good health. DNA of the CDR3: TGTGCCAGCGCAGACAGTTGGAATCAGCCCCAGCATTTT. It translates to CASADSWNQPQHF. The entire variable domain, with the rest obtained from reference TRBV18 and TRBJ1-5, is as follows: NAGVMQNPRHLVRRRGQEARLRCSPMKGHSHVYWYRQLPEEGLKFMVYLQKENIIDESGMPKERFSAEFPKEGPSILRIQQVVRGDSAAYFCASADSWNQPQHFGDGTRLSIL.